Sequencing of this TCR beta chain was carried out in a study of blood T cell repertoires in COVID-19. Overall study: T cells, B-cell-depleted T cells, or PBMCs provided the cDNA or gDNA that served as material.

Data came from immunoSEQ multiplex PCR; TCRdb stores just in-frame clones and leaves some out. The sample lists over 100,000 clones, around 80% occurring once. The CDR3 runs 17 residues. CDR1 is LNHDA and CDR2 is SQIVND in the germline V gene (reference sequence). Losses at the gene ends were 5 bases for V and 2 bases for J; bases not matched to a gene: 8. This TCR came from a man aged 60-69 years with active or convalescent COVID-19. The sample comprised peripheral blood. This chain connects TRBV19 to TRBJ2-6; TRBD1 matches 8 bases. DNA of the CDR3: TGTGCCAGTAGTCCCCGCTCAGGGGGCACTGGGGCCAACGTCCTGACTTTC. Translating it yields CASSPRSGGTGANVLTF.